These T cell receptor beta chains were read from a single sample in a study of siplizumab effects on memory and regulatory T cells. The protocol was immunoSEQ multiplex PCR, while the TCRdb copy is restricted to in-frame clones and leaves out a portion. The sample carries about 91,000 clones, 93% recorded once. The sample consisted of CD8+ T cells sorted from blood. The receptor set was obtained from a human donor in good health. Each CDR3 is given with its conserved first and last residue. The D gene is left open where the match is weak. Rows give clone size only sometimes, using once, few, many, or a class for an expanded clone.

clone_size: NA
j_call: TRBJ2-7
v_call: TRBV4-3
d_call: NA
cdr3_aa: CASSQDTGRSYEQYF
cdr3_nt: TGCGCCAGCAGCCAAGATACAGGGCGCTCCTACGAGCAGTACTTC

clone_size: NA
j_call: TRBJ2-1
v_call: TRBV27
d_call: TRBD1
cdr3_aa: CASSLWTGLEYNEQFF
cdr3_nt: TGTGCCAGCAGTTTATGGACAGGTCTCGAGTACAATGAGCAGTTCTTC

clone_size: once
j_call: TRBJ2-1
v_call: TRBV27
d_call: NA
cdr3_aa: CASSSFLGTANNEQFF
cdr3_nt: TGTGCCAGCAGTTCTTTTTTGGGGACGGCCAACAATGAGCAGTTCTTC

clone_size: NA
j_call: TRBJ1-2
v_call: TRBV30
d_call: TRBD1
cdr3_aa: CAWSEDRARGYTF
cdr3_nt: TGTGCCTGGAGTGAGGACAGGGCGCGTGGCTACACCTTC

clone_size: NA
j_call: TRBJ2-7
v_call: TRBV7-2
d_call: TRBD2
cdr3_aa: CASSLVAGGEQYF
cdr3_nt: TGTGCCAGCAGCTTAGTGGCGGGGGGCGAGCAGTACTTC

clone_size: NA
j_call: TRBJ2-1
v_call: TRBV30
d_call: NA
cdr3_aa: CAWSPDHYNEQFF
cdr3_nt: TGTGCCTGGAGTCCCGACCATTACAATGAGCAGTTCTTC

clone_size: NA
j_call: TRBJ1-2
v_call: TRBV27
d_call: NA
cdr3_aa: CASRAGGNGYTF
cdr3_nt: TGTGCCAGCAGGGCGGGAGGTAATGGCTACACCTTC

clone_size: NA
j_call: TRBJ2-1
v_call: TRBV9
d_call: NA
cdr3_aa: CASSPSGGPTDEQFF
cdr3_nt: TGTGCCAGCAGCCCCAGTGGCGGGCCGACCGATGAGCAGTTCTTC

clone_size: NA
j_call: TRBJ1-1
v_call: TRBV2
d_call: NA
cdr3_aa: CASSERGRAEAFF
cdr3_nt: TGTGCCAGCAGCGAAAGGGGTAGGGCTGAAGCTTTCTTT

clone_size: NA
j_call: TRBJ1-1
v_call: TRBV5-1
d_call: NA
cdr3_aa: CASSLEVRGVEAFF
cdr3_nt: TGCGCCAGCAGCTTGGAAGTCAGGGGTGTTGAAGCTTTCTTT

clone_size: NA
j_call: TRBJ2-1
v_call: TRBV9
d_call: TRBD2
cdr3_aa: CASGRGLDFAYNEQFF
cdr3_nt: TGTGCCAGCGGGCGGGGACTAGATTTCGCCTACAATGAGCAGTTCTTC

clone_size: NA
j_call: TRBJ2-3
v_call: TRBV25-1
d_call: NA
cdr3_aa: CASTTGFTDTQYF
cdr3_nt: TGTGCCAGCACGACGGGGTTCACAGATACGCAGTATTTT

clone_size: NA
j_call: TRBJ1-2
v_call: TRBV9
d_call: TRBD1
cdr3_aa: CASSPGQGGQPFGYTF
cdr3_nt: TGTGCCAGCAGCCCGGGACAGGGCGGCCAACCTTTTGGCTACACCTTC

clone_size: NA
j_call: TRBJ2-1
v_call: TRBV10-1
d_call: NA
cdr3_aa: CASSATGIEQFF
cdr3_nt: TGCGCCAGCAGCGCTACAGGGATTGAGCAGTTCTTC

clone_size: NA
j_call: TRBJ2-2
v_call: TRBV4-1
d_call: TRBD1
cdr3_aa: CASSLLTGRTGELFF
cdr3_nt: TGCGCCAGCAGTCTCCTGACAGGGCGCACCGGGGAGCTGTTTTTT

clone_size: NA
j_call: TRBJ1-2
v_call: TRBV29-1
d_call: NA
cdr3_aa: CSVGSGVYGYTF
cdr3_nt: TGCAGCGTTGGGTCAGGAGTATATGGCTACACCTTC

clone_size: NA
j_call: TRBJ2-7
v_call: TRBV27
d_call: NA
cdr3_aa: CASSFGGSYEQYF
cdr3_nt: TGTGCCAGCAGTTTCGGGGGATCCTACGAGCAGTACTTC

clone_size: NA
j_call: TRBJ2-1
v_call: TRBV4-1
d_call: TRBD2
cdr3_aa: CASSPSAGSSYNEQFF
cdr3_nt: TGCGCCAGCAGCCCGTCAGCGGGAAGCTCCTACAATGAGCAGTTCTTC

clone_size: NA
j_call: TRBJ1-2
v_call: TRBV9
d_call: TRBD1
cdr3_aa: CASSALQGANYGYTF
cdr3_nt: TGTGCCAGCAGCGCCTTGCAGGGGGCTAACTATGGCTACACCTTC

clone_size: NA
j_call: TRBJ2-1
v_call: TRBV27
d_call: NA
cdr3_aa: CASSLTQSGRGGNEQFF
cdr3_nt: TGTGCCAGCAGTCTAACACAGTCGGGAAGGGGTGGCAATGAGCAGTTCTTC

clone_size: NA
j_call: TRBJ2-5
v_call: TRBV6-5
d_call: NA
cdr3_aa: CASGEGGYQETQYF
cdr3_nt: TGTGCCAGCGGCGAAGGAGGATACCAAGAGACCCAGTACTTC

clone_size: NA
j_call: TRBJ2-7
v_call: TRBV10-3
d_call: NA
cdr3_aa: CAIMDSYYEQYF
cdr3_nt: TGTGCCATCATGGACAGTTACTACGAGCAGTACTTC

clone_size: NA
j_call: TRBJ2-7
v_call: TRBV27
d_call: TRBD2
cdr3_aa: CASSLSPRGDEQYF
cdr3_nt: TGTGCCAGCAGTTTATCACCACGGGGGGACGAGCAGTACTTC

clone_size: NA
j_call: TRBJ1-1
v_call: TRBV15
d_call: TRBD1
cdr3_aa: CATADRADTEAFF
cdr3_nt: TGTGCCACCGCGGACAGGGCTGACACTGAAGCTTTCTTT

clone_size: NA
j_call: TRBJ2-7
v_call: TRBV4-2
d_call: TRBD2
cdr3_aa: CASSPGAGGPSYEQYF
cdr3_nt: TGTGCCAGCAGCCCGGGAGCGGGAGGGCCCTCCTACGAGCAGTACTTC

clone_size: NA
j_call: TRBJ1-2
v_call: TRBV4-1
d_call: NA
cdr3_aa: CASSQGPGDYGYTF
cdr3_nt: TGCGCCAGCAGCCAAGGTCCAGGGGACTATGGCTACACCTTC

clone_size: NA
j_call: TRBJ2-5
v_call: TRBV6-5
d_call: NA
cdr3_aa: CASSYRAQLGTQYF
cdr3_nt: TGTGCCAGCAGTTACAGAGCGCAGCTCGGGACGCAGTACTTC

clone_size: NA
j_call: TRBJ1-2
v_call: TRBV5-1
d_call: NA
cdr3_aa: CASSLVADYGYTF
cdr3_nt: TGCGCCAGCAGCTTGGTGGCAGACTATGGCTACACCTTC

clone_size: NA
j_call: TRBJ2-7
v_call: TRBV7-8
d_call: TRBD1
cdr3_aa: CASSLALGQGSYEQYF
cdr3_nt: TGTGCCAGCAGCTTAGCTCTAGGACAGGGATCCTACGAGCAGTACTTC

clone_size: NA
j_call: TRBJ1-2
v_call: TRBV7-9
d_call: NA
cdr3_aa: CASSYEGSGYTF
cdr3_nt: TGTGCCAGCAGCTACGAAGGAAGTGGCTACACCTTC

clone_size: NA
j_call: TRBJ1-2
v_call: TRBV9
d_call: NA
cdr3_aa: CASSVDEVNYGYTF
cdr3_nt: TGTGCCAGCAGCGTAGATGAGGTAAACTATGGCTACACCTTC

clone_size: once
j_call: TRBJ2-5
v_call: TRBV7-9
d_call: NA
cdr3_aa: CASSFGQEQYF
cdr3_nt: TGTGCCAGCAGCTTCGGACAAGAGCAGTACTTC

clone_size: NA
j_call: TRBJ2-5
v_call: TRBV9
d_call: TRBD2
cdr3_aa: CASSARLAGGGETQYF
cdr3_nt: TGTGCCAGCAGCGCACGGCTAGCGGGAGGGGGGGAGACCCAGTACTTC

clone_size: NA
j_call: TRBJ1-1
v_call: TRBV11-1
d_call: NA
cdr3_aa: CASSLLVRVLVLNTEAFF
cdr3_nt: TGTGCCAGCAGCTTGTTGGTAAGGGTCCTGGTTTTGAACACTGAAGCTTTCTTT

clone_size: NA
j_call: TRBJ2-1
v_call: TRBV9
d_call: TRBD2
cdr3_aa: CASSPSGSYNEQFF
cdr3_nt: TGTGCCAGCAGCCCTAGCGGGAGTTACAATGAGCAGTTCTTC

clone_size: NA
j_call: TRBJ1-1
v_call: TRBV4-3
d_call: TRBD1
cdr3_aa: CASSQATGTLEAFF
cdr3_nt: TGCGCCAGCAGCCAAGCGACAGGGACTTTGGAAGCTTTCTTT

clone_size: NA
j_call: TRBJ2-1
v_call: TRBV7-3
d_call: NA
cdr3_aa: CASSLDAEVYNEQFF
cdr3_nt: TGTGCCAGCAGCTTAGACGCGGAGGTGTACAATGAGCAGTTCTTC

clone_size: NA
j_call: TRBJ2-7
v_call: TRBV4-1
d_call: NA
cdr3_aa: CASSQDISYEQYF
cdr3_nt: TGCGCCAGCAGCCAAGACATCTCCTACGAGCAGTACTTC

clone_size: NA
j_call: TRBJ2-2
v_call: TRBV7-7
d_call: NA
cdr3_aa: CASSLMGNTGELFF
cdr3_nt: TGTGCTAGCAGCTTGATGGGGAACACCGGGGAGCTGTTTTTT

clone_size: NA
j_call: TRBJ2-3
v_call: TRBV27
d_call: NA
cdr3_aa: CASSARTSLGTDTQYF
cdr3_nt: TGTGCCAGCAGTGCCCGAACTAGCTTGGGCACAGATACGCAGTATTTT

clone_size: NA
j_call: TRBJ2-5
v_call: TRBV11-2
d_call: TRBD1
cdr3_aa: CASSSRQGITETQYF
cdr3_nt: TGTGCCAGCAGCTCTCGACAGGGGATTACGGAGACCCAGTACTTC

clone_size: NA
j_call: TRBJ2-3
v_call: TRBV7-9
d_call: TRBD2
cdr3_aa: CASSLPGLAGGTDTQYF
cdr3_nt: TGTGCCAGCAGCTTACCAGGACTAGCGGGAGGAACAGATACGCAGTATTTT

clone_size: NA
j_call: TRBJ1-1
v_call: TRBV7-9
d_call: NA
cdr3_aa: CASSLGLYRVNTEAFF
cdr3_nt: TGTGCCAGCAGTCTTGGGCTCTACCGGGTGAACACTGAAGCTTTCTTT

clone_size: NA
j_call: TRBJ2-7
v_call: TRBV27
d_call: TRBD1
cdr3_aa: CASSPRQGSYEQYF
cdr3_nt: TGTGCCAGCAGTCCCCGACAGGGCTCCTACGAGCAGTACTTC

clone_size: NA
j_call: TRBJ2-7
v_call: TRBV7-6
d_call: TRBD2
cdr3_aa: CASSPGLAETYEQYF
cdr3_nt: TGTGCCAGCAGCCCGGGACTAGCGGAGACCTACGAGCAGTACTTC

clone_size: NA
j_call: TRBJ2-2
v_call: TRBV27
d_call: TRBD2
cdr3_aa: CASSTWTSGSTANTGELFF
cdr3_nt: TGTGCCAGCAGTACCTGGACTAGCGGGAGTACCGCGAACACCGGGGAGCTGTTTTTT

clone_size: NA
j_call: TRBJ1-2
v_call: TRBV25-1
d_call: TRBD1
cdr3_aa: CASSGDREYYGYTF
cdr3_nt: TGTGCCAGCAGTGGGGACAGGGAATATTATGGCTACACCTTC

clone_size: NA
j_call: TRBJ1-2
v_call: TRBV7-9
d_call: NA
cdr3_aa: CASSLGGRGYTF
cdr3_nt: TGTGCCAGCAGCTTAGGGGGCAGAGGCTACACCTTC

clone_size: NA
j_call: TRBJ2-1
v_call: TRBV9
d_call: TRBD2
cdr3_aa: CASSHSRTSGRRNNEQFF
cdr3_nt: TGTGCCAGCAGTCATTCTCGGACTAGCGGGAGGAGGAACAATGAGCAGTTCTTC

clone_size: NA
j_call: TRBJ2-3
v_call: TRBV6-5
d_call: NA
cdr3_aa: CASSYLMEVTQYF
cdr3_nt: TGTGCCAGCAGTTACCTCATGGAGGTTACGCAGTATTTT

clone_size: once
j_call: TRBJ2-1
v_call: TRBV30
d_call: NA
cdr3_aa: CAWSQDHRDEQFF
cdr3_nt: TGTGCCTGGAGCCAGGACCACCGAGATGAGCAGTTCTTC

clone_size: NA
j_call: TRBJ2-7
v_call: TRBV13
d_call: TRBD2
cdr3_aa: CASSSGLATESYEQYF
cdr3_nt: TGTGCCAGCAGCTCGGGACTAGCGACGGAATCCTACGAGCAGTACTTC

clone_size: NA
j_call: TRBJ2-6
v_call: TRBV4-3
d_call: TRBD1
cdr3_aa: CASSQDRGQLSGANVLTF
cdr3_nt: TGCGCCAGCAGCCAAGATAGGGGACAGCTCTCTGGGGCCAACGTCCTGACTTTC

clone_size: NA
j_call: TRBJ2-1
v_call: TRBV25-1
d_call: NA
cdr3_aa: CASRLASNEQFF
cdr3_nt: TGTGCCAGCAGACTAGCTTCGAATGAGCAGTTCTTC

clone_size: NA
j_call: TRBJ2-3
v_call: TRBV7-3
d_call: NA
cdr3_aa: CASSLGSLVDTQYF
cdr3_nt: TGTGCCAGCAGCTTGGGATCCCTCGTGGATACGCAGTATTTT

clone_size: NA
j_call: TRBJ1-1
v_call: TRBV5-6
d_call: NA
cdr3_aa: CASSPSGGLNTEAFF
cdr3_nt: TGTGCCAGCAGCCCAAGTGGGGGACTGAACACTGAAGCTTTCTTT

clone_size: NA
j_call: TRBJ2-7
v_call: TRBV11-2
d_call: NA
cdr3_aa: CASSLELAYEQYF
cdr3_nt: TGTGCCAGCAGCTTAGAACTAGCCTACGAGCAGTACTTC

clone_size: NA
j_call: TRBJ1-1
v_call: TRBV5-6
d_call: NA
cdr3_aa: CASSYRRSMNTEAFF
cdr3_nt: TGTGCCAGCAGCTACCGAAGGAGCATGAACACTGAAGCTTTCTTT

clone_size: NA
j_call: TRBJ2-1
v_call: TRBV7-9
d_call: NA
cdr3_aa: CASSLVAPYEQFF
cdr3_nt: TGTGCCAGCAGCTTAGTAGCCCCGTATGAGCAGTTCTTC

clone_size: NA
j_call: TRBJ1-2
v_call: TRBV4-3
d_call: TRBD1
cdr3_aa: CASSQDLGQVTNYGYTF
cdr3_nt: TGCGCCAGCAGCCAAGATCTGGGACAGGTCACTAACTATGGCTACACCTTC